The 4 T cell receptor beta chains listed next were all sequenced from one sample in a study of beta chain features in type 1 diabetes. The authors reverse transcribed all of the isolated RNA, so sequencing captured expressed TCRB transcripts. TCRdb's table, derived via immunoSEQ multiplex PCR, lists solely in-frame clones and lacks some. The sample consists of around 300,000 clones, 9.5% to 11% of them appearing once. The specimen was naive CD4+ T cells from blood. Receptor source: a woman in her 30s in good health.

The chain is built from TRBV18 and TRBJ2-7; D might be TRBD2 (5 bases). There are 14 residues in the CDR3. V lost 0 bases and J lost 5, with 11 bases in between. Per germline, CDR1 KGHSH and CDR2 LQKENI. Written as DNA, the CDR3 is TGTGCCAGCTCACCACCGGTACCGAGGGACGAGCAGTACTTC. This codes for CASSPPVPRDEQYF.

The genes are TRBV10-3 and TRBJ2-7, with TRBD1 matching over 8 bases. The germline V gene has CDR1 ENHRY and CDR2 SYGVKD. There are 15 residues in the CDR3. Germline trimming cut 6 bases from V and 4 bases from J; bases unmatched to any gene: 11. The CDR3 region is CAIRSRPGGEYEQYF. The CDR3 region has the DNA TGTGCCATCAGATCTAGGCCAGGGGGCGAGTACGAGCAGTACTTC.

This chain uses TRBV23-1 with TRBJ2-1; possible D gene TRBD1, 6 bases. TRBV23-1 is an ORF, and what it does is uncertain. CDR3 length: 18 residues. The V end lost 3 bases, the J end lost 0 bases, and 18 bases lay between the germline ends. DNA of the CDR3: TGCGCCAGCAGTCACCCGACAGGTTTAAGGGCCTCCTACAATGAGCAGTTCTTC. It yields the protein CASSHPTGLRASYNEQFF.

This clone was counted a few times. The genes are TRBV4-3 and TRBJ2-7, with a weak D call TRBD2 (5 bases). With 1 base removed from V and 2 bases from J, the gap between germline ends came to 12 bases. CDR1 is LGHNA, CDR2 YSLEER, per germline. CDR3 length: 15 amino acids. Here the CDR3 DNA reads TGCGCCAGCAGCCAAGCTCCCCGGGGTCCCTACGAGCAGTACTTC. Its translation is CASSQAPRGPYEQYF.